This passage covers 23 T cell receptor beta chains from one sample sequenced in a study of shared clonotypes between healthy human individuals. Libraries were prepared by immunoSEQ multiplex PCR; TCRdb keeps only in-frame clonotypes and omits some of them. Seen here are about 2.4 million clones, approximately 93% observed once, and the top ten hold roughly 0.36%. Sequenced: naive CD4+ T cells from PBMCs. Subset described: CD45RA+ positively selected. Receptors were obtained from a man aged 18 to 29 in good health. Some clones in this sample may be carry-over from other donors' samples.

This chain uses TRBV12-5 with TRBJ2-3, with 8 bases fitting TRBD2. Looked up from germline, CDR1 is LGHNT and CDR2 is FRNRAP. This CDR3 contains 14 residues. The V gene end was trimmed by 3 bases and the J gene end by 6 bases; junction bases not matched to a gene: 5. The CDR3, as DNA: TGTGCTAGTGGTTTAGCGGGAGCTCCTGATACGCAGTATTTT. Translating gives CASGLAGAPDTQYF.

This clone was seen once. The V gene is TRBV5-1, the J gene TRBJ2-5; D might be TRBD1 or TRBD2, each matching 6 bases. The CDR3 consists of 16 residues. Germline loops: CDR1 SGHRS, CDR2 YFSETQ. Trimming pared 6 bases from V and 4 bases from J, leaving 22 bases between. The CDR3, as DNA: TGCGCCAGCAATGGGGGGCGGGTTAACGCGGGAGAGACCCAGTACTTC. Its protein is CASNGGRVNAGETQYF.

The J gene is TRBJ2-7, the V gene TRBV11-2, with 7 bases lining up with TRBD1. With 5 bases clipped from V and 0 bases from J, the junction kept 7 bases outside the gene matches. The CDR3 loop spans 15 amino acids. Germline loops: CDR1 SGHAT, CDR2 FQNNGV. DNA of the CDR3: TGTGCCAGCAGCCGCACCGGGACAGACTCCTACGAGCAGTACTTC. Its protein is CASSRTGTDSYEQYF.

CDR3 DNA: TGTGCCAGCAGCTTAGCTAGGGCAAGGAGGACTGGCTACACCTTC. This translates into CASSLARARRTGYTF. The chain is built from TRBV7-2 and TRBJ1-2; the D is unclear. V lost 0 bases and J lost 7, with 15 bases in between. The CDR3 extends over 15 amino acids. Germline V gives CDR1 SGHTA, CDR2 FQGNSA.

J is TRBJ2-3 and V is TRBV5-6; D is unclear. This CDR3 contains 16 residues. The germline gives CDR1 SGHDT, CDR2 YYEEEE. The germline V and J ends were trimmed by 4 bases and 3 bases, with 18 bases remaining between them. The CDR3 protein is CASSIFRTARTDTQYF. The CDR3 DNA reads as TGTGCCAGCAGCATATTCCGGACGGCGAGGACAGATACGCAGTATTTT.

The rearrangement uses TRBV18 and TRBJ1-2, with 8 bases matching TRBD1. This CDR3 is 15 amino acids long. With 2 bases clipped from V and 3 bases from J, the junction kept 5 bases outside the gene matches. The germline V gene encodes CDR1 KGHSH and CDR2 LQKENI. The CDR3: CASSPGAGGDYGYTF. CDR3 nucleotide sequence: TGTGCCAGCTCACCAGGGGCAGGGGGCGACTATGGCTACACCTTC.

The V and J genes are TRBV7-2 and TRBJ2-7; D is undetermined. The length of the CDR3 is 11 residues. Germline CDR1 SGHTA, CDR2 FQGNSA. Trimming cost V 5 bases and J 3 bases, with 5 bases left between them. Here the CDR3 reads CASSVLYEQYF. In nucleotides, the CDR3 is TGTGCCAGCAGCGTACTCTACGAGCAGTACTTC.

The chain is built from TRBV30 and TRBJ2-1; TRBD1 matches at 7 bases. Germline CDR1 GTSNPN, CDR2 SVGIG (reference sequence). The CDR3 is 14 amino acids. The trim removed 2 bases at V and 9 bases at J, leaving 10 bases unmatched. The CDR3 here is CAWSPGGTGVEQFF. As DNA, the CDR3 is TGTGCCTGGAGTCCTGGGGGAACAGGGGTTGAGCAGTTCTTC.

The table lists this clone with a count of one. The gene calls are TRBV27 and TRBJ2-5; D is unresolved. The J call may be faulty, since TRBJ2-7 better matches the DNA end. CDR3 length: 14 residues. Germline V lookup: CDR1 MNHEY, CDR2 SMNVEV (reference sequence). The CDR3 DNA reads TGTGCCAGCAGTCCACTAAGCGAGACCTACGAGCAGTACTTC. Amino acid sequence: CASSPLSETYEQYF.

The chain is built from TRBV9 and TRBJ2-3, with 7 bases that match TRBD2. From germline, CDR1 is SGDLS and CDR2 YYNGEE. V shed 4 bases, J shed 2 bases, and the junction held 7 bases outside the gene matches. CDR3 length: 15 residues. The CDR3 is CASSPGLVATDTQYF. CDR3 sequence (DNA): TGTGCCAGCAGCCCCGGACTAGTTGCCACAGATACGCAGTATTTT.

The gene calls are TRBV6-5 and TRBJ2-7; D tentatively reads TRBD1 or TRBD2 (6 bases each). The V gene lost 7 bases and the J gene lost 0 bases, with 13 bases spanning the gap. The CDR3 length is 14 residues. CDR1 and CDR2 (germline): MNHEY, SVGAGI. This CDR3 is CASTAGHRSYEQYF. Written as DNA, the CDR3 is TGTGCCAGCACCGCGGGACACCGCTCCTACGAGCAGTACTTC.

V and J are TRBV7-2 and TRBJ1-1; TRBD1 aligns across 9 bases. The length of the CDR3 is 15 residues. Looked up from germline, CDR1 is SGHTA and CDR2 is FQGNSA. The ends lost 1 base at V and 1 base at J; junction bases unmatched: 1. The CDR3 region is CASSLVQGANTEAFF. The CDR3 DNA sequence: TGTGCCAGCAGCTTAGTACAGGGGGCGAACACTGAAGCTTTCTTT.

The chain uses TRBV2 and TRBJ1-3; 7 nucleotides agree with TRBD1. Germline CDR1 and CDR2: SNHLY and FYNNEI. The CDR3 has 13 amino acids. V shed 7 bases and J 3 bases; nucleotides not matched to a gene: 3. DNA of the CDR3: TGTGCCAGCATGGCAGGGGGTGGAAACACCATATATTTT. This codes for CASMAGGGNTIYF.

CDR3 residues: CASSLLAGTDTQYF. The CDR3 DNA reads TGTGCCAGCAGTTTACTAGCGGGAACAGATACGCAGTATTTT. The V gene is TRBV2, the J gene TRBJ2-3; TRBD2 matches at 10 bases. V dropped 5 bases and J dropped 3; count of bases not matched to a gene: 2. The germline V gene has CDR1 SNHLY and CDR2 FYNNEI. The CDR3 is 14 amino acids.

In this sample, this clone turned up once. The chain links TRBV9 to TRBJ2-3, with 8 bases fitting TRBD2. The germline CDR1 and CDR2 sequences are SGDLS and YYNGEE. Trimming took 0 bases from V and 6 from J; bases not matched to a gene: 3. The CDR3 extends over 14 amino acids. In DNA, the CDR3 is TGTGCCAGCAGCGTAGGGCGGGAGGTGGATACGCAGTATTTT. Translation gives CASSVGREVDTQYF.

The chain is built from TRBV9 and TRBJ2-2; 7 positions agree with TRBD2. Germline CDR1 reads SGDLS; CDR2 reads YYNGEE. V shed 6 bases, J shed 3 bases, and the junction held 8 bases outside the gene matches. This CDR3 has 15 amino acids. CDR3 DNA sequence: TGTGCCAGCACCCATCGCGGGAGAGACACCGGGGAGCTGTTTTTT. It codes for CASTHRGRDTGELFF.

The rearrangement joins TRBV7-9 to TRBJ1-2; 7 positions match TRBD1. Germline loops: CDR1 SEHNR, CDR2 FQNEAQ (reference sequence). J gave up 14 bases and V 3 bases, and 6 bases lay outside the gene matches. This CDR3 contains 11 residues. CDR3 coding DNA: TGTGCCAGCAGCTTTTCAGGGGGAGGGACCTTC. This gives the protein CASSFSGGGTF.

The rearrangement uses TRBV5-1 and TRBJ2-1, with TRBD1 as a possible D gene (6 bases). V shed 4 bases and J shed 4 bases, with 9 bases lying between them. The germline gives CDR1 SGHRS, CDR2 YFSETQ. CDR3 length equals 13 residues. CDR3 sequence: CASSTTGYNEQFF. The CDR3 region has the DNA TGCGCCAGCAGCACGACAGGATACAATGAGCAGTTCTTC.

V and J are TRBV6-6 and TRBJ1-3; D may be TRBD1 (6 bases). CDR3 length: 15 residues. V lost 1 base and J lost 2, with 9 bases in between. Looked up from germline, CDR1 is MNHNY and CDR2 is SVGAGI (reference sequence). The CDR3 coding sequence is TGTGCCAGCAGTTACTACCCAGGGGCTGGAAACACCATATATTTT. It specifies CASSYYPGAGNTIYF.

CDR3 sequence reads: CASSLGLGAGETQYF. In DNA, the CDR3 is TGTGCCAGCAGCTTGGGTTTGGGGGCGGGGGAGACCCAGTACTTC. This rearrangement joins TRBV5-4 to TRBJ2-5; TRBD1 or TRBD2 may be the D gene (6 bases each). V was pared by 0 bases and J by 5 bases, with 14 bases between. Germline assignment: CDR1 SGHNT and CDR2 YYREEE (reference sequence). The CDR3 length is 15 residues.

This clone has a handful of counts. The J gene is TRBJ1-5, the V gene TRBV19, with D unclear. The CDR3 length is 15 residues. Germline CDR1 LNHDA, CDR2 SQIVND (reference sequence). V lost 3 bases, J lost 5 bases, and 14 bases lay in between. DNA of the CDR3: TGTGCCAGTAGTATTTTCACAGTCGGGGATCAGCCCCAGCATTTT. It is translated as CASSIFTVGDQPQHF. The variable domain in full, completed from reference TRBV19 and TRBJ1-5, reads DGGITQSPKYLFRKEGQNVTLSCEQNLNHDAMYWYRQDPGQGLRLIYYSQIVNDFQKGDIAEGYSVSREKKESFPLTVTSAQKNPTAFYLCASSIFTVGDQPQHFGDGTRLSIL.

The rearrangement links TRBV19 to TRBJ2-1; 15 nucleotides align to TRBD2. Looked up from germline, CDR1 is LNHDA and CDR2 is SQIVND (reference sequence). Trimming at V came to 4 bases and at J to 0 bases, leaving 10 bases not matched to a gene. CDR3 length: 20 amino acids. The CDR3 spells CASSKMGLAGGPSSYNEQFF. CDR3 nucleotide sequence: TGTGCCAGTAGTAAAATGGGACTAGCGGGAGGACCCAGCTCCTACAATGAGCAGTTCTTC.

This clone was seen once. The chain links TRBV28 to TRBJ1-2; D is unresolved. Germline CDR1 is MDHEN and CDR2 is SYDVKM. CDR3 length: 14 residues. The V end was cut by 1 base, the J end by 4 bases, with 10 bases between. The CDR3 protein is CASSLYPDTYGYTF. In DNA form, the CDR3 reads TGTGCCAGCAGTTTATATCCGGATACCTATGGCTACACCTTC.